These 32 T cell receptor beta chains were sequenced from one sample in a study of blood T cell repertoires in COVID-19. TCRdb's copy holds only in-frame clones and misses some; the assay was immunoSEQ multiplex PCR. The table lists some 76,000 clones, about 80% of them singletons. Sequenced sample: peripheral blood. All receptors derive from a man aged 50-59 years with acute or convalescent COVID-19.

The chain recombines TRBV27 with TRBJ2-3, with 8 bases that match TRBD2. Looked up from germline, CDR1 is MNHEY and CDR2 is SMNVEV (reference sequence). The ends lost 3 bases at V and 0 bases at J; junction bases unmatched: 5. The CDR3 covers 16 residues. The CDR3 bases are TGTGCCAGCAGTTTGCGGACTAGCCGTAGCACAGATACGCAGTATTTT. Residues: CASSLRTSRSTDTQYF.

The chain has TRBV12-5 and TRBJ2-1, with TRBD2 as a possible D gene (5 bases). V lost 5 bases, J lost 1 base, and 12 bases lay in between. The germline CDR1 and CDR2 sequences are LGHNT and FRNRAP. The CDR3 is 15 amino acids. CDR3 sequence reads: CASGDITGSYNEQFF. In DNA, the CDR3 is TGTGCTAGTGGTGACATTACGGGGTCCTACAATGAGCAGTTCTTC. The whole variable domain, filled in from reference TRBV12-5 and TRBJ2-1, reads DARVTQTPRHKVTEMGQEVTMRCQPILGHNTVFWYRQTMMQGLELLAYFRNRAPLDDSGMPKDRFSAEMPDATLATLKIQPSEPRDSAVYFCASGDITGSYNEQFFGPGTRLTVL.

J is TRBJ2-3 and V is TRBV11-1; D may be TRBD2 (5 bases). This CDR3 has 14 residues. The germline CDR1 and CDR2 sequences are SGHAT and FQDESV (reference sequence). Trimming cost V 5 bases and J 3 bases, with 12 bases left between them. The CDR3 spells CASSPPTGTDTQYF. As DNA, the CDR3 is TGTGCCAGCAGCCCACCGACGGGGACAGATACGCAGTATTTT.

CDR3 coding DNA: TGTGCCAGCAGCCAAACGTTCGCGGGCTCTGGAAACACCATATATTTT. Translation gives CASSQTFAGSGNTIYF. The V call is TRBV7-9, the J call TRBJ1-3; unclear D gene. V was pared by 5 bases and J by 0 bases, with 14 bases between. Germline CDR1 and CDR2: SEHNR and FQNEAQ (reference sequence). The CDR3 covers 16 residues.

V is TRBV4-1 and J is TRBJ2-3; D is undetermined. This CDR3 has 16 amino acids. Germline V gives CDR1 MGHRA, CDR2 YSYEKL. V gave up 4 bases and J gave up 0 bases, with 14 bases separating them. The CDR3 loop reads CASSPIQTRSTDTQYF. CDR3 sequence (DNA): TGCGCCAGCAGCCCCATCCAGACACGCAGCACAGATACGCAGTATTTT.

V is TRBV4-3 and J is TRBJ1-4, with D perhaps matching TRBD1 (6 bases). The V gene lost 3 bases and the J gene lost 4 bases, with 12 bases spanning the gap. This CDR3 comprises 15 residues. Looked up from germline, CDR1 is LGHNA and CDR2 is YSLEER. CDR3 sequence reads: CASSQRQEVNEKLFF. The CDR3 DNA is TGCGCCAGCAGCCAGCGACAGGAGGTTAATGAAAAACTGTTTTTT.

This chain links TRBV27 with TRBJ2-7, with 7 nucleotides matching TRBD1. The germline V gene has CDR1 MNHEY and CDR2 SMNVEV (reference sequence). J gave up 2 bases and V 6 bases, and 7 bases lay outside the gene matches. CDR3 length: 14 residues. The CDR3 is CASRRQGGTYEQYF. CDR3 coding DNA: TGTGCCAGCAGAAGACAGGGTGGGACCTACGAGCAGTACTTC.

There are a few counts of this clone. This rearrangement joins TRBV18 to TRBJ1-1; 8 bases fit TRBD1. CDR3 length: 14 amino acids. V shed 6 bases, J shed 5 bases, and the junction held 8 bases outside the gene matches. Germline V gene sequence: CDR1 KGHSH, CDR2 LQKENI. The CDR3 DNA is TGTGCCAGCTCCCACGACAGGGGAAGGACTGAAGCTTTCTTT. It is translated as CASSHDRGRTEAFF.

The DNA for the CDR3 is TGTGCCATCAGAACCGACAGGAATTCACCCCTCCACTTT. Amino acids: CAIRTDRNSPLHF. The chain recombines TRBV10-3 with TRBJ1-6; a possible D gene is TRBD1 (6 bases). V shed 6 bases and J shed 7 bases, with 10 bases lying between them. The CDR3 contains 13 residues. Germline V CDR1 and CDR2: ENHRY, SYGVKD.

The chain employs TRBV28 and TRBJ1-1; 7 nucleotides align to TRBD1. The germline CDR1 and CDR2 sequences are MDHEN and SYDVKM. The V and J ends lost 5 bases and 4 bases, in that order; junction bases with no gene match: 10. The CDR3 is 15 amino acids. CDR3 bases: TGTGCCAGCAGTCTCACAGGGGCGAGGGGCACTGAAGCTTTCTTT. As protein: CASSLTGARGTEAFF.

V usage is TRBV28 and J usage is TRBJ1-1, with 9 bases fitting TRBD1. Germline assignment: CDR1 MDHEN and CDR2 SYDVKM. J was trimmed by 6 bases and V by 5 bases; bases with no gene match: 7. CDR3 size: 14 residues. The CDR3 loop reads CASSPVGQGSEAFF. The CDR3, as DNA: TGTGCCAGCAGTCCCGTGGGACAGGGCTCTGAAGCTTTCTTT.

The chain couples TRBV6-5 to TRBJ2-5, with D possibly being TRBD2 (6 bases). Trimming pared 2 bases from V and 3 bases from J, leaving 13 bases between. The germline gives CDR1 MNHEY, CDR2 SVGAGI. This CDR3 has 15 residues. The CDR3 sequence: CASSYGRGWKETQYF. CDR3 DNA: TGTGCCAGCAGTTACGGTCGGGGGTGGAAAGAGACCCAGTACTTC.

The table lists this clone with a count of one. This rearrangement joins TRBV29-1 to TRBJ1-4, with a tentative D call TRBD1 (6 bases). Trimming took off 6 bases at V and 2 bases at J, with 13 bases between the two ends. The CDR3 consists of 14 residues. Germline CDR1 and CDR2: SQVTM and ANQGSEA. The CDR3 coding sequence is TGCAGCGTCCAAGGGGGGGAGACTAATGAAAAACTGTTTTTT. It specifies CSVQGGETNEKLFF.

J is TRBJ1-1 and V is TRBV28; weak D call: TRBD1 (5 bases). This CDR3 contains 15 residues. Trimming took off 4 bases at V and 1 base at J, with 13 bases between the two ends. Germline loops: CDR1 MDHEN, CDR2 SYDVKM. DNA of the CDR3: TGTGCCAGCAGTTGGGGCCCCCAAACGAACACTGAAGCTTTCTTT. Amino acid sequence: CASSWGPQTNTEAFF. The full variable domain, rest sourced from reference TRBV28 and TRBJ1-1, is DVKVTQSSRYLVKRTGEKVFLECVQDMDHENMFWYRQDPGLGLRLIYFSYDVKMKEKGDIPEGYSVSREKKERFSLILESASTNQTSMYLCASSWGPQTNTEAFFGQGTRLTVV.

The genes are TRBV7-9 and TRBJ2-1, with D unclear. The CDR3 is 11 residues long. Trimming removed 3 bases at V and 6 bases at J, with 3 bases between. Germline values: CDR1 SEHNR, CDR2 FQNEAQ (reference sequence). The CDR3 DNA sequence: TGTGCCAGCAGCTTCTCCAATGAGCAGTTCTTC. Its protein is CASSFSNEQFF.

The chain carries TRBV6-6 and TRBJ1-4, with D uncertain. The CDR3 is 13 amino acids. The V end lost 8 bases, the J end lost 4 bases, and 11 bases lay between the germline ends. Germline lookup yields CDR1 MNHNY and CDR2 SVGAGI (reference sequence). CDR3 DNA sequence: TGTGCCAGCTCGGGAGTCTTTAATGAAAAACTGTTTTTT. It yields the protein CASSGVFNEKLFF.

This chain links TRBV14 with TRBJ1-1; tentatively, D is TRBD1 (5 bases). CDR1 is SGHDN and CDR2 is FVKESK in the germline V gene. Trimming stripped 1 base from V and 3 bases from J, with 9 bases between. The CDR3 length is 14 residues. DNA of the CDR3: TGTGCCAGCAGCCAAGCGATCAGGGACACTGAAGCTTTCTTT. Protein sequence: CASSQAIRDTEAFF. The full variable domain, rest sourced from reference TRBV14 and TRBJ1-1, is EAGVTQFPSHSVIEKGQTVTLRCDPISGHDNLYWYRRVMGKEIKFLLHFVKESKQDESGMPNNRFLAERTGGTYSTLKVQPAELEDSGVYFCASSQAIRDTEAFFGQGTRLTVV.

The chain carries TRBV14 and TRBJ1-3; 7 bases match TRBD1. With V trimmed by 0 bases and J by 3 bases, 5 bases remained unmatched. CDR3 length equals 16 residues. Germline V gene data show CDR1 as SGHDN and CDR2 as FVKESK. The CDR3 protein is CASSQDGTGVGNTIYF. The DNA of the CDR3 is TGTGCCAGCAGCCAAGACGGTACAGGGGTTGGAAACACCATATATTTT.

Written as DNA, the CDR3 is TGTGCCAGCAGCCAGCCGGGGGGCGGCTACGAGCAGTACTTC. Protein: CASSQPGGGYEQYF. The genes are TRBV7-9 and TRBJ2-7; D is perhaps TRBD2 (7 bases). Germline V gene lookup returns CDR1 SEHNR and CDR2 FQNEAQ (reference sequence). The CDR3 sequence is 14 residues long. Trimming shortened V by 5 bases and J by 3 bases, and 14 bases separated the two germline ends. The whole variable domain, remainder taken from reference TRBV7-9 and TRBJ2-7, is DTGVSQNPRHKITKRGQNVTFRCDPISEHNRLYWYRQTLGQGPEFLTYFQNEAQLEKSRLLSDRFSAERPKGSFSTLEIQRTEQGDSAMYLCASSQPGGGYEQYFGPGTRLTVT.

CDR3 bases: TGTGCCAGCAGTAGGATAACAGGGGGAGGGGAGCAGTACTTC. This translates into CASSRITGGGEQYF. This chain uses TRBV7-9 with TRBJ2-7; a weak D match, TRBD1 (8 bases). Germline assignment: CDR1 SEHNR and CDR2 FQNEAQ (reference sequence). V was cut by 6 bases and J by 7 bases, with 19 bases left in between. This CDR3 is built from 14 residues. Full variable domain (rest looked up from reference TRBV7-9 and TRBJ2-7): DTGVSQNPRHKITKRGQNVTFRCDPISEHNRLYWYRQTLGQGPEFLTYFQNEAQLEKSRLLSDRFSAERPKGSFSTLEIQRTEQGDSAMYLCASSRITGGGEQYFGPGTRLTVT.

J is TRBJ2-5 and V is TRBV15; 16 bases align to TRBD2. The CDR3 is made up of 22 amino acids. V was pared by 1 base and J by 5 bases, with 19 bases of the junction left unmatched. Per the germline V gene, CDR1 is LNHNV and CDR2 is YYDKDF (reference sequence). The chain's CDR3 is CATSRANFMGLAGGSGSETQYF. Written as DNA, the CDR3 is TGTGCCACCAGCAGAGCTAACTTTATGGGACTAGCGGGAGGGAGTGGGTCGGAGACCCAGTACTTC.

The chain has TRBV6-6 and TRBJ1-1; D gene ambiguous. Germline CDR1 is MNHNY and CDR2 is SVGAGI (reference sequence). The CDR3 runs to 14 residues. V lost 7 bases to trimming and J lost 1 base, with 13 bases between them. This CDR3 is CASTVSSRNTEAFF. DNA of the CDR3: TGTGCCAGCACGGTAAGCTCAAGGAACACTGAAGCTTTCTTT.

The rearrangement uses TRBV14 and TRBJ2-6, with a weak D call TRBD2 (5 bases). The V end was cut by 1 base, the J end by 2 bases, with 9 bases between. Germline V gives CDR1 SGHDN, CDR2 FVKESK. The CDR3 length is 16 residues. This chain's CDR3 is CASSQARTAGANVLTF. DNA of the CDR3: TGTGCCAGCAGCCAAGCTCGGACTGCTGGGGCCAACGTCCTGACTTTC.

The rearrangement joins TRBV7-3 to TRBJ2-5; D remains ambiguous. Looked up from germline, CDR1 is SGHTA and CDR2 is FQGTGA. There are 12 residues in the CDR3. V gave up 5 bases and J gave up 4 bases, with 8 bases separating them. CDR3 protein: CASSKRGETQYF. The CDR3 DNA follows: TGTGCCAGCAGCAAGCGTGGAGAGACCCAGTACTTC. The variable domain in full, with the rest retrieved from reference TRBV7-3 and TRBJ2-5, is GAGVSQTPSNKVTEKGKYVELRCDPISGHTALYWYRQSLGQGPEFLIYFQGTGAADDSGLPNDRFFAVRPEGSVSTLKIQRTERGDSAVYLCASSKRGETQYFGPGTRLLVL.

This clone was observed a single time. V usage is TRBV4-1 and J usage is TRBJ1-2; unclear D gene. The V gene's germline CDR1 is MGHRA and CDR2 YSYEKL. V lost 1 base and J lost 0, with 9 bases in between. This CDR3 contains 15 residues. The CDR3: CASSQALGANYGYTF. The CDR3 nucleotides are TGCGCCAGCAGCCAAGCCCTCGGGGCTAACTATGGCTACACCTTC.

CDR3 amino acids: CASSVHGDSGLYEQYF. The CDR3 DNA reads as TGTGCCAGCAGCGTCCATGGGGACAGCGGATTATACGAGCAGTACTTC. The V and J genes are TRBV9 and TRBJ2-7, with 7 bases fitting TRBD1. The germline gives CDR1 SGDLS, CDR2 YYNGEE. Germline trimming cut 2 bases from V and 4 bases from J; bases unmatched to any gene: 12. The length of the CDR3 is 16 residues.

The gene calls are TRBV4-2 and TRBJ1-1; 8 nucleotides line up with TRBD1. The CDR3 length is 14 residues. The V segment lost 3 bases and the J segment 4 bases; nucleotides outside the gene matches: 4. Looked up from germline, CDR1 is LGHNA and CDR2 is YNFKEQ. The CDR3 nucleotides read TGTGCCAGCAGCCAGGACAGGGTATTCACTGAAGCTTTCTTT. This sequence encodes CASSQDRVFTEAFF.

The CDR3 nucleotides read TGCGCCAGCAGCCCCGACGAGGGTGCGGTAGCTGAAGCTTTCTTT. This translates into CASSPDEGAVAEAFF. This chain links TRBV5-1 with TRBJ1-1; D unclear. The CDR3 runs 15 residues. From germline, CDR1 is SGHRS and CDR2 YFSETQ. Trimming took off 4 bases at V and 6 bases at J, with 19 bases between the two ends.

The V and J genes are TRBV18 and TRBJ1-1, with 9 bases fitting TRBD1. Germline trimming cut 0 bases from V and 0 bases from J; bases unmatched to any gene: 8. Germline V lookup: CDR1 KGHSH, CDR2 LQKENI. The CDR3 is 18 amino acids. The DNA for the CDR3 is TGTGCCAGCTCACCACCCATGGGACAGGGTGGAATGAACACTGAAGCTTTCTTT. Protein product: CASSPPMGQGGMNTEAFF.

Only a few counts were recorded for this clone. The chain couples TRBV6-5 to TRBJ1-5; tentatively, D is TRBD1 (5 bases). The V and J ends lost 6 bases and 5 bases respectively, with 11 bases between them. There are 13 residues in the CDR3. Germline V gene lookup returns CDR1 MNHEY and CDR2 SVGAGI. CDR3: CASRQGRDQPQHF. As DNA, the CDR3 is TGTGCCAGCAGGCAGGGTCGGGATCAGCCCCAGCATTTT.

The chain recombines TRBV7-3 with TRBJ2-6; the D is unclear. Trimming left V 2 bases short and J 0 bases short, with 14 bases between. CDR3 length: 18 residues. Germline V gene sequence: CDR1 SGHTA, CDR2 FQGTGA. Written as DNA, the CDR3 is TGTGCCAGCAGCTTACGATCCAGTCGTCTCTCTGGGGCCAACGTCCTGACTTTC. It codes for CASSLRSSRLSGANVLTF.

The J gene is TRBJ1-2, the V gene TRBV28; D uncertain. Germline V gene lookup returns CDR1 MDHEN and CDR2 SYDVKM. V shed 8 bases and J shed 5 bases, with 18 bases lying between them. The CDR3 consists of 14 residues. The chain's CDR3 is CASRQAGKGYGYTF. The CDR3 DNA follows: TGTGCCAGCCGCCAGGCGGGGAAAGGATATGGCTACACCTTC.